The T cell receptor beta chain under discussion was sequenced for a study of blood T cell repertoires in COVID-19. Germline loops: CDR1 SGHTS, CDR2 YDEGEE. This CDR3 has 15 residues. The V segment lost 3 bases and the J segment 0 bases; nucleotides outside the gene matches: 2. Method: immunoSEQ multiplex PCR; TCRdb's copy keeps in-frame clones and lacks some. Counted here are about 240,000 clones, about 83% occurring once; the ten biggest clones make up more than 1.5%. This chain uses TRBV5-8 with TRBJ2-7; 11 bases agree with TRBD1. This TCR derives from a man aged 25-40 years who had recovered from COVID-19. The specimen was peripheral blood. The CDR3 loop is CASSYGTGGSYEQYF. For the CDR3, the DNA is TGTGCCAGCAGCTACGGGACAGGGGGCTCCTACGAGCAGTACTTC.